Detailed here is one T cell receptor beta chain. Original analysis: Counts of nucleated cells, estimated from reference gene primer amplification, were obtained. Assay: immunoSEQ multiplex PCR; the TCRdb copy retains only in-frame clones and omits some. V and J calls plus clone size are reproduced from that table; the DNA served to infer D and trimming. In the table there are around 500,000 clones, 70% to 90% of which are singletons. This sample was included in a study of blood T cell repertoires in COVID-19. Study background: Both acute and convalescent COVID-19 samples were obtained from the United States, Italy and Spain. Sample material is recorded as cDNA or gDNA derived from T cells, B-cell-depleted T cells, or PBMCs.

The clonotype originates from a human donor in a cohort sampled during active COVID-19. Sequenced: peripheral blood.

CDR3 bases: TGTGCCAGCAGCAGGGAGGGCCAAGAGACCCAGTACTTC. Translating it yields CASSREGQETQYF. V usage is TRBV11-3 and J usage is TRBJ2-5; 7 nucleotides line up with TRBD2. CDR1 SGHNT and CDR2 YENEEA come from the germline V gene. V shed 5 bases and J 1 base; nucleotides not matched to a gene: 1. CDR3 length equals 13 residues.